This T cell receptor (beta chain) emerged from a study of early T cells in non-severe SARS-CoV-2 infection. Study-level background: From unsorted whole blood, bulk RNA was sequenced, and the chains remained unpaired.

Unique molecular identifiers were affixed to single, distinct cDNA molecules. TCRdb re-called the 5' RACE reads with MiXCR, one entry per CDR3 protein. The sample records more than 75,000 distinct CDR3 sequences, 13% being singletons. Germline CDR1 is KGHSH and CDR2 is LQKENI. Trimming pared 2 bases from V and 4 bases from J, leaving 14 bases between. The CDR3 runs to 15 residues. This clonotype was picked up a small number of times. This rearrangement joins TRBV18 to TRBJ1-2; D is undetermined. This receptor was taken from an adult who was a healthcare worker with PCR-confirmed SARS-CoV-2 infection or an uninfected control (not recorded which). The sample consisted of whole blood. CDR3 sequence reads: CASSPFREVGYGYTF. CDR3 in DNA: TGTGCCAGCTCACCATTTAGGGAGGTCGGCTATGGCTACACCTTC.